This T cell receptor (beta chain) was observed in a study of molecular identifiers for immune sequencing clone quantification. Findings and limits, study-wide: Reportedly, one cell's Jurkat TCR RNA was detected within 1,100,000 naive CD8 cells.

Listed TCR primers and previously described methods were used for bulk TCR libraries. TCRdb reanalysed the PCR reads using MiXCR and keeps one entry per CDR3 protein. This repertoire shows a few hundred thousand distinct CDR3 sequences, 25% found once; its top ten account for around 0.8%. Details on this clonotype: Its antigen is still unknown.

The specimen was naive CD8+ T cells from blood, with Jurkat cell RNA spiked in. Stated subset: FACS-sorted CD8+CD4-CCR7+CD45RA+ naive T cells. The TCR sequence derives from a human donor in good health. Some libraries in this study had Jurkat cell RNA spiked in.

CDR3 in amino acids: CASSRQGNEKLFF. CDR3 sequence (DNA): TGTGCCAGCAGCCGACAGGGGAATGAAAAACTGTTTTTT. The chain couples TRBV7-9 to TRBJ1-4; 8 bases line up with TRBD1. Trimming cost V 5 bases and J 5 bases; bases outside gene matches: 1. The V gene's germline CDR1 is SEHNR and CDR2 FQNEAQ (reference sequence). The CDR3 covers 13 residues.